The source of this T cell receptor (beta chain) is a study of blood T cells in healthy people across ages. The authors ran a second PCR of 7 to 11 cycles using a sample-barcoded 5' primer and a J-beta primer mix. TCRdb passed the 5' RACE reads through MiXCR, listing each CDR3 protein once. In the table there are about 1.5 million distinct CDR3 sequences, less than 45% of which are singletons. The source of this sequence is a young woman in good health. What was sequenced was blood.

The CDR3, as DNA: TGCAGCGTCCTTGTGGGTTTGGAGCAGTTCTTC. It translates to CSVLVGLEQFF. The V gene is TRBV29-1, the J gene TRBJ2-1; D is unclear. CDR1 is SQVTM, CDR2 ANQGSEA, per germline. CDR3 length: 11 amino acids. Trimming pared 6 bases from V and 10 bases from J, leaving 13 bases between.